This TCR beta chain was documented in a study of neurological immune-mediated disorders. Study-wide results and caveats: The study found the most TCR clonal expansion in HTLV-1-associated myelopathy and the least in multiple sclerosis, below healthy controls.

Template-switch 5'RACE cDNA synthesis added a 10-nucleotide unique molecular identifier. TCRdb used MiXCR to reprocess the 5' RACE reads, holding one entry per CDR3 protein. The sample carries tens of thousands of distinct CDR3 sequences, about 5.2% recorded once. With 4 bases clipped from V and 5 bases from J, the junction kept 2 bases outside the gene matches. The CDR3 covers 12 residues. Germline-derived CDR1 and CDR2 are DFQATT and SNEGSKA (reference sequence). This clonotype was counted many times. The antigen remains unidentified. This TCR came from a woman aged 30 to 39 with multiple sclerosis. This chain links TRBV20-1 with TRBJ2-7, with TRBD2 matching 10 bases. Sequenced: PBMCs. CDR3 region: CSATGTSDEQYF. The CDR3 DNA reads as TGCAGTGCTACCGGGACTAGCGACGAGCAGTACTTC.